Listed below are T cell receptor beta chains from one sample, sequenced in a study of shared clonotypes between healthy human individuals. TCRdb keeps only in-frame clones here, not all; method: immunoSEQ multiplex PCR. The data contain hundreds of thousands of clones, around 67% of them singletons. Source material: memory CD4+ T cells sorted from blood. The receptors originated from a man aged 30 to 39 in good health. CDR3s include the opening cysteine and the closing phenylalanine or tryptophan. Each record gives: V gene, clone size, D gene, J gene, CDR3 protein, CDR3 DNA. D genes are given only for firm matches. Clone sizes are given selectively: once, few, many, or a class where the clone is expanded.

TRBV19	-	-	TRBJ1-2	CASKKLPDRGYTF	TGTGCCAGTAAAAAGCTCCCCGACAGGGGCTACACCTTC
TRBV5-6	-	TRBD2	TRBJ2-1	CASSSPWGRGGRNEQFF	TGTGCCAGCAGCTCCCCCTGGGGGCGGGGGGGACGGAATGAGCAGTTCTTC
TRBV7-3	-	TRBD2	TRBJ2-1	CASSSGLAGGPQFF	TGTGCCAGCAGCTCAGGACTAGCGGGAGGGCCTCAGTTCTTC
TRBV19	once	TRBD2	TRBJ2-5	CASSIIGRIQETQYF	TGTGCCAGTAGTATAATCGGGAGGATCCAAGAGACCCAGTACTTC
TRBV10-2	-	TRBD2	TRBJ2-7	CATGRMGEQYF	TGCGCCACCGGGAGGATGGGCGAGCAGTACTTC
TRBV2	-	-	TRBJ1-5	CASRGRRSNQPQHF	TGTGCCAGCAGAGGCCGCCGCAGCAATCAGCCCCAGCATTTT
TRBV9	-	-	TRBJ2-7	CASSPQAAQGSYEQYF	TGTGCCAGCAGCCCCCAGGCAGCACAGGGCTCCTACGAGCAGTACTTC
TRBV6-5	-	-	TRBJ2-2	CASSWGRNTGELFF	TGTGCCAGCAGTTGGGGCCGGAACACCGGGGAGCTGTTTTTT
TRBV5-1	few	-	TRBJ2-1	CASSLAVSYNEQFF	TGCGCCAGCAGCTTGGCCGTGTCCTACAATGAGCAGTTCTTC
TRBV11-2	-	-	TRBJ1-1	CASSLKVGGNTEAFF	TGTGCCAGCAGCTTAAAGGTAGGAGGGAACACTGAAGCTTTCTTT
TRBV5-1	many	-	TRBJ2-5	CASSLAVQETQYF	TGCGCCAGCAGCTTGGCTGTCCAAGAGACCCAGTACTTC
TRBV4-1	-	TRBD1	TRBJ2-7	CASSQGQGAQEQYF	TGCGCCAGCAGCCAAGGACAGGGGGCGCAGGAGCAGTACTTC
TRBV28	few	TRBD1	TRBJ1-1	CASILGQGNTEAFF	TGTGCCAGCATCCTGGGACAGGGGAACACTGAAGCTTTCTTT
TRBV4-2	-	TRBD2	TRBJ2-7	CASSQGSGSPYEQYF	TGTGCCAGCAGCCAAGGTAGCGGGAGCCCCTACGAGCAGTACTTC
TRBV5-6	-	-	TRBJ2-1	CASSPDGGYNNNEQFF	TGTGCCAGCAGCCCTGATGGGGGGTATAATAACAATGAGCAGTTCTTC
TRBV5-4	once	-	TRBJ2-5	CASSPENRVETQYF	TGTGCCAGCAGCCCGGAGAACAGGGTGGAGACCCAGTACTTC
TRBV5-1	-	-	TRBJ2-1	CASSRLSVEDEQFF	TGCGCCAGCAGCAGACTAAGCGTGGAGGATGAGCAGTTCTTC
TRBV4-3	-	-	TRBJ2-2	CASSLLTGSGTGELFF	TGCGCCAGCAGCTTATTGACCGGATCGGGCACCGGGGAGCTGTTTTTT
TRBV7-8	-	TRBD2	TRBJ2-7	CASSLLAGAYEQYF	TGTGCCAGCAGCTTACTAGCGGGAGCCTACGAGCAGTACTTC
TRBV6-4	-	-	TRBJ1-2	CASSDGRVDEDGYTF	TGTGCCAGCAGCGACGGTCGCGTGGACGAGGATGGCTACACCTTC
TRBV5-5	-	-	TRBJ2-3	CASSLGPRGASDTQYF	TGTGCCAGCAGCTTGGGTCCCAGGGGGGCAAGCGATACGCAGTATTTT
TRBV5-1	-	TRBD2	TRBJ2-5	CASSLTSGRGETQYF	TGCGCCAGCAGCTTAACTAGCGGGAGAGGGGAGACCCAGTACTTC
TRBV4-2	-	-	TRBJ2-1	CASSQAPKKWGDEQFF	TGTGCCAGCAGCCAAGCCCCAAAGAAGTGGGGGGATGAGCAGTTCTTC
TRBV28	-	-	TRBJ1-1	CASSFSARVKAFF	TGTGCCAGCAGTTTTTCCGCCAGAGTGAAAGCTTTCTTT
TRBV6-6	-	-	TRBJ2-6	CASKGRFLGANVLTF	TGTGCCAGCAAGGGCAGATTTTTGGGGGCCAACGTCCTGACTTTC
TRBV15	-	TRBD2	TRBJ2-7	CATSTGLAGAPYEQYF	TGTGCCACCAGCACCGGACTAGCGGGAGCCCCCTACGAGCAGTACTTC
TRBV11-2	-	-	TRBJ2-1	CASSSWRGTFEQFF	TGTGCCAGCAGCTCGTGGAGGGGAACGTTTGAGCAGTTCTTC
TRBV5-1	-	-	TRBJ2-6	CASSLEGTGANVLTF	TGCGCCAGCAGCTTGGAGGGTACTGGGGCCAACGTCCTGACTTTC
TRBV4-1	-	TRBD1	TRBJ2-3	CASSQTGIFTDTQYF	TGCGCCAGCAGCCAGACAGGGATTTTCACAGATACGCAGTATTTT